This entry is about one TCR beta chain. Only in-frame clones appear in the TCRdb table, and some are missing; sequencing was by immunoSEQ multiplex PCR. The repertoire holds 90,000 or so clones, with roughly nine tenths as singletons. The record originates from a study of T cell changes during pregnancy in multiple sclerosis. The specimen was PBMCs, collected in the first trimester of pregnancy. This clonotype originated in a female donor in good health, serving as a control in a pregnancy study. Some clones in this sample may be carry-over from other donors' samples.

The CDR3 coding sequence is TGTGCCAGCAGCCAGACAGGGGGTAATGAAAAACTGTTTTTT. Its protein is CASSQTGGNEKLFF. The chain is built from TRBV7-2 and TRBJ1-4, with TRBD1 matching over 9 bases. Germline V gene sequence: CDR1 SGHTA, CDR2 FQGNSA. Germline trimming cut 5 bases from V and 4 bases from J; bases unmatched to any gene: 2. The length of the CDR3 is 14 residues.